Below are 32 T cell receptor beta chains sequenced from a single sample in a study of T cell responses to AZD1222 COVID-19 vaccine. TCRdb keeps only in-frame clones here, not all; method: immunoSEQ multiplex PCR. The sample comprises roughly 140,000 clones, more than 90% of which are singletons, and approximately 3.4% rests with the top ten. The specimen was peripheral blood, collected 28 days after the second AZD1222 dose. The receptors were gathered from an adult who received the AZD1222 COVID-19 vaccine.

The chain is built from TRBV3-1 (or the pseudogene TRBV3-2) and TRBJ1-1, with a tentative D call TRBD1 (5 bases). Germline values: CDR1 LGHDT, CDR2 YNNKEL (reference sequence). This CDR3 has 15 amino acids. Trimming pared 2 bases from V and 2 bases from J, leaving 12 bases between. CDR3 DNA sequence: TGTGCCAGCAGCCAAACCGGGACGGGAAACACTGAAGCTTTCTTT. Amino acid sequence: CASSQTGTGNTEAFF.

This chain links TRBV14 with TRBJ1-1, with unresolved D. The V gene lost 1 base and the J gene lost 1 base, with 4 bases spanning the gap. Germline CDR1 and CDR2: SGHDN and FVKESK. The CDR3 covers 13 residues. CDR3: CASSQGRNTEAFF. As DNA, the CDR3 is TGTGCCAGCAGCCAAGGCAGGAACACTGAAGCTTTCTTT.

This clone was recorded only once. V and J are TRBV6-1 and TRBJ1-3; 9 bases align to TRBD1. CDR3 size: 16 residues. CDR1 is MNHNS, CDR2 SASEGT, per germline. Unmatched junction bases numbered 9, after V lost 5 bases and J lost 4 bases. In nucleotides, the CDR3 is TGTGCCAGCAGTAAAGTACAGGGGGCAGAAGGAAACACCATATATTTT. This codes for CASSKVQGAEGNTIYF.

This sequence joins TRBV7-9 and TRBJ2-3; possibly TRBD2 for D (5 bases). The CDR3 has 14 amino acids. V lost 4 bases, J lost 6 bases, and 14 bases lay in between. Germline V gene lookup returns CDR1 SEHNR and CDR2 FQNEAQ (reference sequence). In nucleotides, the CDR3 is TGTGCCAGCAGCTGGGAGATGGGGATGGATACGCAGTATTTT. Its translation is CASSWEMGMDTQYF.

The genes are TRBV6-2 or TRBV6-3 and TRBJ2-3; D call uncertain. Germline-derived CDR1 and CDR2 are MNHEY and SVGEGT. Trimming cost V 0 bases and J 4 bases, with 5 bases left between them. CDR3 size: 13 residues. The CDR3 loop is CASSYSAADTQYF. In DNA form, the CDR3 reads TGTGCCAGCAGTTACTCGGCAGCAGATACGCAGTATTTT.

Turning to this clone: The junction does not match germline at one end; this may be a read error. V is TRBV19 and J is TRBJ2-1, with a tentative D call TRBD1 (5 bases). CDR3 size: 11 residues. The germline V gene has CDR1 LNHDA and CDR2 SQIVND (reference sequence). The CDR3 bases are TGTTCCAGCAGGGCCTACAATGAGCAGTTCTTC. This encodes CSSRAYNEQFF. The full variable domain, completed using reference TRBV19 and TRBJ2-1, is DGGITQSPKYLFRKEGQNVTLSCEQNLNHDAMYWYRQDPGQGLRLIYYSQIVNDFQKGDIAEGYSVSREKKESFPLTVTSAQKNPTAFYLCSSRAYNEQFFGPGTRLTVL.

CDR3 coding DNA: TGTGCCAGCAGCTTAGGGAGGGACCCATACGAGCAGTACTTC. Translated: CASSLGRDPYEQYF. The chain employs TRBV11-3 and TRBJ2-7; TRBD2 is a possible D gene (6 bases). The CDR3 runs to 14 residues. V lost 1 base to trimming and J lost 4 bases, with 11 bases between them. Germline lookup yields CDR1 SGHNT and CDR2 YENEEA.

The CDR3 DNA follows: TGTGCCAGCAGCCACCTCAGACAGGGAGACTCACCCCTCCACTTT. It codes for CASSHLRQGDSPLHF. V usage is TRBV28 and J usage is TRBJ1-6; 7 bases agree with TRBD1. The CDR3 is 15 residues long. V lost 6 bases and J lost 10; bases outside the gene matches: 12. Germline V CDR1 and CDR2: MDHEN, SYDVKM.

J is TRBJ1-6 and V is TRBV7-9, with D maybe TRBD1 (6 bases). Per the germline V gene, CDR1 is SEHNR and CDR2 is FQNEAQ (reference sequence). The CDR3 is 14 amino acids. V dropped 4 bases and J dropped 9 bases, with 13 bases sitting between them. The DNA for the CDR3 is TGTGCCAGCAGCTCACAGGGTGAGGGTTCACCCCTCCACTTT. Protein: CASSSQGEGSPLHF. The variable domain in full, completed from reference TRBV7-9 and TRBJ1-6, reads DTGVSQNPRHKITKRGQNVTFRCDPISEHNRLYWYRQTLGQGPEFLTYFQNEAQLEKSRLLSDRFSAERPKGSFSTLEIQRTEQGDSAMYLCASSSQGEGSPLHFGNGTRLTVT.

The chain combines TRBV18 with TRBJ2-3; D gene uncertain. This CDR3 region has 15 residues. Germline V gene lookup returns CDR1 KGHSH and CDR2 LQKENI. V dropped 6 bases and J dropped 5 bases, with 18 bases sitting between them. Here the CDR3 DNA reads TGTGCCAGCTCTCCCAAATCGGCCTTAGTAGATACGCAGTATTTT. It is translated as CASSPKSALVDTQYF. Full variable domain (rest looked up from reference TRBV18 and TRBJ2-3): NAGVMQNPRHLVRRRGQEARLRCSPMKGHSHVYWYRQLPEEGLKFMVYLQKENIIDESGMPKERFSAEFPKEGPSILRIQQVVRGDSAAYFCASSPKSALVDTQYFGPGTRLTVL.

The chain employs TRBV21-1 and TRBJ1-5. TRBV21-1 is tagged as a pseudogene. This CDR3 has 12 residues. The chain's CDR3 is CASSDRYQPQHF. The CDR3 DNA reads TGTGCCAGCAGCGACCGATATCAGCCCCAGCATTTT.

The rearrangement links TRBV28 to TRBJ1-2, with 7 bases matching TRBD1. The CDR3 runs to 17 residues. The trim removed 3 bases at V and 4 bases at J, leaving 14 bases unmatched. Germline CDR1 MDHEN, CDR2 SYDVKM. CDR3 amino acids: CASSFHLEGQRSYGYTF. In DNA form, the CDR3 reads TGTGCCAGCAGTTTCCATCTCGAGGGACAGAGATCCTATGGCTACACCTTC.

V usage is TRBV27 and J usage is TRBJ2-1, with TRBD2 as a possible D gene (6 bases). V was trimmed by 2 bases and J by 2 bases, leaving 13 bases between them. The CDR3 is 16 residues long. The germline V gene encodes CDR1 MNHEY and CDR2 SMNVEV (reference sequence). CDR3 nucleotides: TGTGCCAGCAGTTTACGGGGGACCGGACCCTACAATGAGCAGTTCTTC. Translation: CASSLRGTGPYNEQFF.

The rearrangement links TRBV3-1 (or the pseudogene TRBV3-2) to TRBJ2-1, with D unclear. V dropped 1 base and J dropped 0 bases, with 7 bases sitting between them. Germline lookup yields CDR1 LGHDT and CDR2 YNNKEL (reference sequence). The CDR3 contains 15 residues. The CDR3 bases are TGTGCCAGCAGCCAAGGAGGAACCTCCTACAATGAGCAGTTCTTC. It yields the protein CASSQGGTSYNEQFF.

This rearrangement joins TRBV24-1 to TRBJ2-1, with 10 nucleotides matching TRBD2. Losses at the gene ends were 2 bases for V and 7 bases for J; bases not matched to a gene: 4. CDR1 and CDR2 from the germline V gene are KGHDR and SFDVKD. The length of the CDR3 is 15 residues. CDR3 nucleotide sequence: TGTGCCACCAGTGATTCAGCGGGAGGGCGGAATGAGCAGTTCTTC. Its translation: CATSDSAGGRNEQFF.

This chain connects TRBV9 to TRBJ1-1; D is unclear. Trimming cost V 5 bases and J 1 base, with 9 bases left between them. CDR1 and CDR2 (germline): SGDLS, YYNGEE. The CDR3 is 13 residues long. CDR3 DNA sequence: TGTGCCAGCAGTCCTTCCGGGAACACTGAAGCTTTCTTT. Amino acid sequence: CASSPSGNTEAFF.

V is TRBV5-1 and J is TRBJ1-1; TRBD1 matches at 8 bases. The CDR3 consists of 13 residues. The germline V gene has CDR1 SGHRS and CDR2 YFSETQ. Trimming took 5 bases from V and 0 from J; bases not matched to a gene: 0. The CDR3 protein is CASRTGVNTEAFF. The CDR3 DNA follows: TGCGCCAGCAGGACAGGGGTGAACACTGAAGCTTTCTTT.

The chain employs TRBV10-1 and TRBJ1-2, with a possible D match to TRBD1 (6 bases). V was trimmed by 7 bases and J by 8 bases, leaving 20 bases between them. Germline values: CDR1 WNHNN, CDR2 SYGVQD (reference sequence). The CDR3 covers 14 residues. The CDR3 region is CASTRGGDGPGYTF. Here the CDR3 DNA reads TGCGCCAGCACCCGAGGGGGGGACGGGCCGGGCTACACCTTC.

The V gene is TRBV5-1, the J gene TRBJ1-1; D possibly corresponds to TRBD1 (5 bases). Per germline, CDR1 SGHRS and CDR2 YFSETQ. There are 14 residues in the CDR3. Trimming stripped 0 bases from V and 3 bases from J, with 9 bases between. The CDR3 loop reads CASSLVRVDTEAFF. CDR3 bases: TGCGCCAGCAGCTTGGTCAGGGTGGACACTGAAGCTTTCTTT.

The rearrangement joins TRBV5-6 to TRBJ2-5; 9 nucleotides line up with TRBD1. V lost 5 bases and J lost 3; bases outside the gene matches: 17. Germline V gives CDR1 SGHDT, CDR2 YYEEEE. The CDR3 has 18 amino acids. The CDR3 coding sequence is TGTGCCAGCAGTAAGAGGGGACAGGGCCTTCTCGGGAAAGAGACCCAGTACTTC. It codes for CASSKRGQGLLGKETQYF.

V gene TRBV28 combines with J gene TRBJ2-5, with no clear D. Germline loops: CDR1 MDHEN, CDR2 SYDVKM. V was clipped by 2 bases and J by 7 bases, with 5 bases between them. The length of the CDR3 is 11 residues. The CDR3 nucleotides read TGTGCCAGCAGTTTAGCCGGGACCCAGTACTTC. Protein sequence: CASSLAGTQYF.

The rearrangement uses TRBV5-4 and TRBJ1-6; D is uncertain. The CDR3 loop spans 17 amino acids. V was trimmed by 4 bases and J by 0 bases, leaving 14 bases between them. The V gene's germline CDR1 is SGHNT and CDR2 YYREEE (reference sequence). CDR3 protein: CASSLDPPSSYNSPLHF. The CDR3 DNA follows: TGTGCCAGCAGCCTGGACCCCCCCAGCTCCTATAATTCACCCCTCCACTTT.

This CDR3 is CASSSYRAGYTF. In DNA, the CDR3 is TGTGCCAGCAGTTCCTACAGGGCCGGCTACACCTTC. V is TRBV6-5 and J is TRBJ1-2; TRBD1 might be the D (6 bases). V lost 4 bases and J lost 8, with 11 bases in between. Germline lookup yields CDR1 MNHEY and CDR2 SVGAGI. The CDR3 covers 12 residues.

The gene calls are TRBV7-3 and TRBJ2-3, with 10 bases lining up with TRBD1. Germline assignment: CDR1 SGHTA and CDR2 FQGTGA. The CDR3 loop spans 16 amino acids. The V gene end was trimmed by 5 bases and the J gene end by 4 bases; junction bases not matched to a gene: 9. The CDR3 loop is CASSPNPTGGADTQYF. The DNA for the CDR3 is TGTGCCAGCAGCCCTAACCCGACAGGGGGCGCAGATACGCAGTATTTT.

The chain recombines TRBV14 with TRBJ2-3; D remains unclear. The V end lost 1 base, the J end lost 2 bases, and 10 bases lay between the germline ends. Germline V gene lookup returns CDR1 SGHDN and CDR2 FVKESK. The CDR3 consists of 15 residues. CDR3 bases: TGTGCCAGCAGCCAAGGCTCCCTGTTCACAGATACGCAGTATTTT. This codes for CASSQGSLFTDTQYF.

The rearrangement uses TRBV7-9 and TRBJ2-1; 11 bases fit TRBD2. Germline values: CDR1 SEHNR, CDR2 FQNEAQ (reference sequence). V dropped 5 bases and J dropped 4; count of bases not matched to a gene: 7. The CDR3 consists of 16 residues. The CDR3 here is CASSRSGTSGYNEQFF. The CDR3 DNA follows: TGTGCCAGCAGCCGAAGCGGGACTAGCGGTTACAATGAGCAGTTCTTC.

This clone was detected once. J is TRBJ2-3 and V is TRBV21-1. TRBV21-1 is flagged as a pseudogene. The length of the CDR3 is 16 residues. CDR3 loop: CASTQYRTHRTDTQYF. The CDR3 nucleotides read TGTGCCAGCACCCAGTACCGGACCCATCGCACAGATACGCAGTATTTT.

The chain combines TRBV5-1 with TRBJ2-5, with a weak D call TRBD2 (9 bases). Germline values: CDR1 SGHRS, CDR2 YFSETQ. V was cut by 1 base and J by 5 bases, with 30 bases left in between. The CDR3 has 20 residues. The CDR3 here is CASSLPQGATAGGLGETQYF. The CDR3 nucleotides are TGCGCCAGCAGCTTGCCCCAGGGGGCGACGGCGGGAGGGCTCGGGGAGACCCAGTACTTC. Filled out from reference TRBV5-1 and TRBJ2-5, the complete variable domain reads KAGVTQTPRYLIKTRGQQVTLSCSPISGHRSVSWYQQTPGQGLQFLFEYFSETQRNKGNFPGRFSGRQFSNSRSEMNVSTLELGDSALYLCASSLPQGATAGGLGETQYFGPGTRLLVL.

The chain employs TRBV7-2 and TRBJ1-5; D uncertain. Germline values: CDR1 SGHTA, CDR2 FQGNSA. This CDR3 spans 16 amino acids. V lost 2 bases and J lost 4, with 15 bases in between. The CDR3 DNA follows: TGTGCCAGCAGCTTAAGTCTCACAGTGGGTAATCAGCCCCAGCATTTT. Residues: CASSLSLTVGNQPQHF.

The chain has TRBV6-4 and TRBJ1-6; D uncertain. The CDR3 runs 15 residues. In germline, CDR1 is MRHNA, CDR2 SNTAGT. Between the trimmed V and J ends, which lost 6 bases and 5 bases, there was a span of 14 bases. CDR3 nucleotide sequence: TGTGCCAGCAGCCCAGATTTGTGGAATAATTCACCCCTCCACTTT. Translated: CASSPDLWNNSPLHF.

The CDR3 region is CASSLIGPTYNEQFF. The CDR3 DNA sequence: TGCGCCAGCAGCCTCATCGGCCCTACCTACAATGAGCAGTTCTTC. The rearrangement joins TRBV4-1 to TRBJ2-1; D is unclear. V was cut by 4 bases and J by 2 bases, with 12 bases left in between. This CDR3 comprises 15 residues. CDR1 MGHRA and CDR2 YSYEKL come from the germline V gene.

The genes are TRBV5-1 and TRBJ1-2; TRBD1 matches 7 bases. The V gene end was trimmed by 2 bases and the J gene end by 4 bases; junction bases not matched to a gene: 5. CDR1 is SGHRS and CDR2 is YFSETQ in the germline V gene. There are 14 residues in the CDR3. The CDR3 region is CASSFGTETYGYTF. CDR3 sequence (DNA): TGCGCCAGCAGCTTCGGGACAGAGACCTATGGCTACACCTTC.